This T cell receptor (beta chain) is drawn from a study of beta chain features in type 1 diabetes. In the study overall: Researchers looked at approximately 100,000,000 sorted cells across all samples. Study conclusions and caveats: Compared with healthy donors, patients appeared to share more similar naive, central memory and regulatory TCRB repertoires.

V shed 3 bases and J shed 0 bases, with 4 bases lying between them. This CDR3 has 13 residues. Looked up from germline, CDR1 is MNHNS and CDR2 is SASEGT. With respect to this clone: Its antigen is not identified.

The study reverse transcribed the entire isolated RNA, so it sequenced expressed TCRB transcripts. Libraries were prepared by immunoSEQ multiplex PCR; TCRdb keeps only in-frame clonotypes and omits some of them. The sample shows hundreds of thousands of clones, under 70% of them seen only once. This sequence originates from a man younger than 40 in good health. Material for sequencing was naive CD4+ T cells from blood. This chain uses TRBV6-1 with TRBJ2-3; D ambiguous. The CDR3 loop is CASSDRSTDTQYF. The CDR3, as DNA: TGTGCCAGCAGTGACAGAAGCACAGATACGCAGTATTTT.